The TCR beta chain under discussion was sequenced for a study of Tregs in tolerant kidney transplant recipients (dated by TCRdb to about 2019). In the study overall: The study used TCRbeta sequencing to identify donor-specific regulatory T cells before combined kidney and bone marrow transplantation, then tracked those cells after transplant. TCRbeta repertoire sequencing was used in a few healthy controls to compare several methods for expanding Tregs specific for an allogeneic donor.

Unstimulated Tregs (CD4+CD25+CD127-), CD4+ non-Tregs (CD4+CD25-), CD4 and CD8 cells were FACS-sorted from thawed PBMCs. Prior to Treg sorting, thawed PBMCs were rested overnight with roughly 200 IU/ml IL-2 at 37 degrees C. Blood from healthy controls was obtained either as purchased buffy coats or from healthy volunteers. Healthy control blood was separated into PBMCs by Ficoll density gradient and cryopreserved, and patient PBMCs were collected both before and after transplant. For TCRbeta CDR3 sequencing, genomic DNA was extracted from sorted cells using the QIAGEN DNeasy Blood and Tissue Kit. High-throughput TCRbeta CDR3 sequencing was carried out commercially through immunoSEQ, with PCR amplification with bias correction and internal controls included. The published analysis was carried out like this. A unique productive TCRbeta sequence was defined by the CDR3 nucleotide sequence when primers matched, and otherwise by the CDR3 amino acid sequence together with the Vbeta and Jbeta genes. Sorting error was corrected by removing sequences shared between sorted populations at a frequency ratio of 2:1 or less, and the remaining shared sequences were assigned to the higher population. Donor-reactive sequences were defined as at least 5-fold expanded in CFSE-low cells versus unstimulated cells, with frequency of at least 0.01% in CFSE-low cells. Jensen-Shannon divergence calculated on the top 100 TCRbeta sequences ranked by frequency was used to measure repertoire divergence. For samples with multiple sequencing runs, sorting error was corrected separately for each run before the runs were pooled. TCRdb took over this immuneACCESS table, retaining in-frame rearrangements with V and J assigned. Such tables are incomplete; in checked studies, under half of the missing clones stem from an unresolved V gene, and the remainder is unexplained. Clone size and V and J calls were adopted from that table, with D and trimming inferred from the DNA. For this sample the table gives about 20,000 clones, of which roughly four fifths were detected only once. The ten largest clones represent about 2.6% of the sample.

On this clone: Its antigen is currently not known. Base-call qualities are not available, and no considerably larger clone is one nucleotide away.

General conclusions and limits of the study: Biological reproducibility was not directly assessed, although technical replication error appeared to be minimal. Because the study included only a small number of patients, the results must be confirmed in larger populations and under other immunosuppression protocols. The most biologically relevant and donor-specific TCRbeta repertoire appeared to be identified by expanding Tregs with activated donor B cells.

The junction carries 5 bases between V and J, which are trimmed by 8 bases and 2 bases respectively. Via the germline V gene, CDR1 is SQVTM and CDR2 ANQGSEA. The CDR3 covers 10 residues, taking in both the cysteine and the phenylalanine. CDR3 DNA only is kept here, 30 bases in frame from base 1. Input material: Tregs from blood. This TCR derives from a human donor in good health. The chain links TRBV29-1 with TRBJ2-3, with no D gene named confidently. The CDR3 protein is CSTFTDTQYF. In nucleotides, the sequence is TGCAGCACGTTCACAGATACGCAGTATTTT.